This T cell receptor (beta chain) was obtained from a study of vaccination and CD4 T cells after COVID-19. Across the whole study: Each control was exposed to a CEFX pool, an HIV-1 Nef pool, or no peptide at all.

The Oncomine TCR Beta short-read assay sequenced DNA from cultured CD4+ T cells. TCRdb reprocessed the PCR reads with MiXCR, giving one entry per CDR3 protein. The table has 23,000 or so distinct CDR3 sequences, approximately 67% seen once. To note about this clonotype: Its specificity is unknown.

Looked up from germline, CDR1 is SGHVS and CDR2 is FQNEAQ. This CDR3 has 13 residues. Trimming left V 0 bases short and J 1 base short, with 3 bases between. Treatment: roughly 10-day PBMC culture with coronavirus spike peptide pools or control peptides (ViraFEST assay). Peptide-pool expansion of antigen-specific T cells preceded TCR sequencing in ViraFEST. Here the sequenced sample was CD4+ T cells from blood, cultured in vitro, taken after SARS-CoV-2 vaccination. This receptor was identified in a human donor who received a COVID-19 vaccine. This chain links TRBV7-8 with TRBJ1-1; D remains ambiguous. This CDR3 is CASSLAQNTEAFF. The CDR3 nucleotides are TGTGCCAGCAGCTTAGCACAGAACACTGAAGCTTTCTTT.